This TCR beta chain was sequenced in a study of cytomegalovirus exposure and HLA in healthy donors. In its sample, this clone was seen once. The antigen remains unidentified. The table came from immunoSEQ multiplex PCR; TCRdb's copy has only in-frame clones and leaves some out. Seen here are approximately 160,000 clones, 85% observed once, and the top ten hold 2% to 2.5%. In germline, CDR1 is SGHDT, CDR2 YYEEEE. J lost 7 bases, V lost 4 bases, and 6 bases had no gene match. The CDR3 length is 13 residues. Study outcomes and limitations: According to the study, roughly 160 TCR beta chains were cytomegalovirus-associated. A classifier reportedly called cytomegalovirus status with high sensitivity and specificity.

The source of this sequence is a man aged 30-40 years in good health and CMV-seropositive. The gene calls are TRBV5-6 and TRBJ1-2, with TRBD1 matching 8 bases. Source material: PBMCs. CDR3 nucleotide sequence: TGTGCCAGCAGCCGACAGGGGTTAGGTGGCTACACCTTC. This translates into CASSRQGLGGYTF.